The 13 T cell receptor beta chains listed next were all sequenced from one sample in a study of cytomegalovirus exposure and HLA in healthy donors. PCR employed 60 Vbeta and 13 Jbeta primers. Clones were sequenced by immunoSEQ multiplex PCR, and TCRdb holds only the in-frame ones, with some missing. Of 150,000 to 200,000 clones detected, roughly 80% appear once; the ten largest clones hold less than 9.5%. Sequencing used PBMCs. Every receptor here comes from a woman aged 40 to 50 in good health and CMV-seropositive.

This clone was recorded a few times. The genes are TRBV27 and TRBJ2-7; 8 bases agree with TRBD2. The trim removed 8 bases at V and 6 bases at J, leaving 12 bases unmatched. The germline V gene has CDR1 MNHEY and CDR2 SMNVEV (reference sequence). This CDR3 region has 14 residues. The DNA of the CDR3 is TGTGCCAGCTCCCCCGGGGGGGCAATTTCCGAGCAGTACTTC. It yields the protein CASSPGGAISEQYF.

The V gene is TRBV7-2, the J gene TRBJ2-2, with a tentative D call TRBD2 (6 bases). The V gene's germline CDR1 is SGHTA and CDR2 FQGNSA. This CDR3 is 16 amino acids long. The germline V and J ends were trimmed by 2 bases and 5 bases, with 15 bases remaining between them. CDR3 bases: TGTGCCAGCAGCTTATTCCCCGAGAGCGGGACCGGGGAGCTGTTTTTT. Its protein product is CASSLFPESGTGELFF.

The V gene is TRBV19, the J gene TRBJ1-2; 12 bases are a match to TRBD1. This CDR3 contains 16 residues. The V gene's germline CDR1 is LNHDA and CDR2 SQIVND (reference sequence). Trimming took 2 bases from V and 5 from J; bases not matched to a gene: 6. CDR3 residues: CASSIRGQGAFYGYTF. The DNA for the CDR3 is TGTGCCAGTAGTATACGGGGACAGGGGGCCTTTTATGGCTACACCTTC.

The CDR3 sequence: CASSPLPEPYGYTF. The CDR3 coding sequence is TGTGCCAGCTCACCACTCCCAGAACCCTATGGCTACACCTTC. The chain couples TRBV18 to TRBJ1-2; unclear D gene. Per the germline V gene, CDR1 is KGHSH and CDR2 is LQKENI. This CDR3 comprises 14 residues. V shed 1 base and J shed 4 bases, with 10 bases lying between them. The variable domain in full, with the rest retrieved from reference TRBV18 and TRBJ1-2, is NAGVMQNPRHLVRRRGQEARLRCSPMKGHSHVYWYRQLPEEGLKFMVYLQKENIIDESGMPKERFSAEFPKEGPSILRIQQVVRGDSAAYFCASSPLPEPYGYTFGSGTRLTVV.

This sequence joins TRBV4-1 and TRBJ1-4, with TRBD1 matching over 11 bases. Trimming at V came to 3 bases and at J to 8 bases, leaving 5 bases not matched to a gene. Germline CDR1 and CDR2: MGHRA and YSYEKL. The CDR3 has 15 amino acids. The CDR3 DNA reads TGCGCCAGCAGCCAGGGACAGGGGGTAATAGAAAAACTGTTTTTT. Translating gives CASSQGQGVIEKLFF.

The gene calls are TRBV30 and TRBJ1-1; D unresolved. This CDR3 contains 14 residues. V dropped 4 bases and J dropped 5 bases, with 17 bases sitting between them. Germline V gene data show CDR1 as GTSNPN and CDR2 as SVGIG (reference sequence). CDR3 nucleotide sequence: TGTGCCTGGATGAACTCAGGAGGAGTTACTGAAGCTTTCTTT. Its translation: CAWMNSGGVTEAFF.

CDR3 in DNA: TGTGCCAGCAGCCCCGGGACTCAGGGCGGGCAGCCCCAGCATTTT. Its protein product is CASSPGTQGGQPQHF. The chain links TRBV7-9 to TRBJ1-5, with TRBD1 as a possible D gene (5 bases). Germline V gene lookup returns CDR1 SEHNR and CDR2 FQNEAQ (reference sequence). V was trimmed by 5 bases and J by 7 bases, leaving 18 bases between them. This CDR3 has 15 amino acids.

The genes are TRBV2 and TRBJ1-1, with 8 bases lining up with TRBD1. CDR3 length equals 15 residues. Germline CDR1 is SNHLY and CDR2 is FYNNEI. J was trimmed by 1 base and V by 9 bases; bases with no gene match: 10. The CDR3 loop reads CASAGQALSNTEAFF. The CDR3 coding sequence is TGTGCCAGTGCGGGACAGGCACTCTCGAACACTGAAGCTTTCTTT. The variable domain in full, with the rest retrieved from reference TRBV2 and TRBJ1-1, is EPEVTQTPSHQVTQMGQEVILRCVPISNHLYFYWYRQILGQKVEFLVSFYNNEISEKSEIFDDQFSVERPDGSNFTLKIRSTKLEDSAMYFCASAGQALSNTEAFFGQGTRLTVV.

The rearrangement joins TRBV4-2 to TRBJ1-2; 8 nucleotides match TRBD1. Trimming removed 0 bases from V and 4 bases from J; junction bases left unmatched: 16. The germline V gene encodes CDR1 LGHNA and CDR2 YNFKEQ. The CDR3 is 19 amino acids. CDR3 bases: TGTGCCAGCAGCCAAGATCGGTGGCAGGGGGCACTCCTAAGCTATGGCTACACCTTC. Its translation: CASSQDRWQGALLSYGYTF.

CDR3 nucleotides: TGTGCCAGCAGCCGCAGCGGGAGCCCTAACTACGAGCAGTACTTC. Protein product: CASSRSGSPNYEQYF. The chain couples TRBV7-3 to TRBJ2-7; 8 positions match TRBD2. The trim removed 5 bases at V and 3 bases at J, leaving 9 bases unmatched. This CDR3 comprises 15 residues. Germline V gene lookup returns CDR1 SGHTA and CDR2 FQGTGA.

The J gene is TRBJ1-2, the V gene TRBV18; unclear D gene. V was cut by 2 bases and J by 8 bases, with 12 bases left in between. CDR3 size: 13 residues. CDR1 is KGHSH, CDR2 LQKENI, per germline. CDR3 sequence reads: CASSPAGLRGYTF. The CDR3 DNA reads as TGTGCCAGCTCACCAGCGGGCCTGAGGGGCTACACCTTC.

The chain recombines TRBV18 with TRBJ2-5; weak D call: TRBD2 (5 bases). Deletions cut 2 bases from V and 5 bases from J, with 15 bases between. CDR1 and CDR2 from the germline V gene are KGHSH and LQKENI. The CDR3 loop spans 15 amino acids. This CDR3 reads CASSPSSSSGETQYF. The CDR3 DNA reads as TGTGCCAGCTCACCAAGTTCTAGCTCGGGGGAGACCCAGTACTTC.

V gene TRBV5-1 combines with J gene TRBJ1-1, with TRBD1 identical over 8 bases. Germline V gene data show CDR1 as SGHRS and CDR2 as YFSETQ. V gave up 0 bases and J gave up 7 bases; unmatched junction bases: 11. CDR3 length: 16 residues. The CDR3 reads CASSLEGDRTLDEAFF. Written as DNA, the CDR3 is TGCGCCAGCAGCTTGGAAGGGGACAGGACCTTGGATGAAGCTTTCTTT.